The present T cell receptor (beta chain) was sequenced within a study of CD8 T cells in ankylosing spondylitis. TCRdb itself ran the 5' RACE reads through MiXCR, one entry per CDR3 protein. The table has roughly 180,000 distinct CDR3 sequences, 10% to 15% seen once; the top ten hold approximately 11%. This clonotype has a count of ten or more. This CDR3 has 13 amino acids. In germline, CDR1 is DFQATT, CDR2 SNEGSKA (reference sequence). V lost 6 bases to trimming and J lost 0 bases; unmatched junction nucleotides: 3. This TCR came from a female donor with ankylosing spondylitis or in good health (not recorded which). Sequenced: blood, either unsorted or a sorted T cell fraction (not recorded which). The chain is built from TRBV20-1 and TRBJ2-3; TRBD2 aligns across 7 bases. The CDR3 loop reads CSAPGGSTDTQYF. The DNA of the CDR3 is TGCAGTGCCCCGGGGGGTAGCACAGATACGCAGTATTTT.